One and the same sample provided the 11 T cell receptor beta chains below, sequenced in a study of T cell responses to AZD1222 COVID-19 vaccine. Sequencing used immunoSEQ multiplex PCR; TCRdb keeps in-frame clones, though not all of them. The sample has 95,000 to 150,000 clones; 80% to 90% are singletons. This specimen was peripheral blood, taken on day 0 of AZD1222 vaccination. The receptors were gathered from an adult in good health.

The V call is TRBV11-2, the J call TRBJ2-7, with D perhaps being TRBD1 or TRBD2 (6 bases each). This CDR3 contains 15 residues. The V end was cut by 6 bases, the J end by 7 bases, with 22 bases between. Germline V gene sequence: CDR1 SGHAT, CDR2 FQNNGV. The CDR3 here is CASRGGSGAFGEQYF. The CDR3 nucleotides read TGTGCCAGCAGGGGCGGGTCGGGGGCTTTCGGAGAGCAGTACTTC.

The chain joins TRBV7-2 to TRBJ2-1; D may be TRBD1 (6 bases). V lost 2 bases and J 4 bases, leaving 12 bases between the germline ends. Germline loops: CDR1 SGHTA, CDR2 FQGNSA. CDR3 length: 15 amino acids. The CDR3 here is CASSLLQGHYNEQFF. The DNA for the CDR3 is TGTGCCAGCAGCTTACTACAGGGTCATTACAATGAGCAGTTCTTC.

This chain links TRBV11-3 with TRBJ2-3; no clear D. V was pared by 1 base and J by 7 bases, with 9 bases between. The CDR3 extends over 13 amino acids. CDR1 and CDR2 from the germline V gene are SGHNT and YENEEA. CDR3 sequence reads: CASSLGVGNTQYF. The CDR3, as DNA: TGTGCCAGCAGCTTAGGGGTTGGAAATACGCAGTATTTT.

This rearrangement joins TRBV5-5 to TRBJ1-1; 9 nucleotides align to TRBD1. Germline V gene data show CDR1 as SGHKS and CDR2 as YYEKEE (reference sequence). Unmatched junction bases numbered 12, after V lost 4 bases and J lost 2 bases. This CDR3 region has 17 residues. CDR3 coding DNA: TGTGCCAGCAGCATAGCTCCGGGACAGGGTCAAAACACTGAAGCTTTCTTT. This encodes CASSIAPGQGQNTEAFF.

V is TRBV9 and J is TRBJ2-3; the D is unclear. The CDR3 loop spans 15 amino acids. The germline V and J ends were trimmed by 0 bases and 0 bases, with 8 bases remaining between them. The germline V gene encodes CDR1 SGDLS and CDR2 YYNGEE. This chain's CDR3 is CASSVDGGSTDTQYF. CDR3 DNA sequence: TGTGCCAGCAGCGTAGACGGCGGAAGCACAGATACGCAGTATTTT.

The V gene is TRBV3-1 (or the pseudogene TRBV3-2), the J gene TRBJ2-1; TRBD2 agrees at 7 bases. This CDR3 region has 13 residues. Germline loops: CDR1 LGHDT, CDR2 YNNKEL (reference sequence). V trimming: 3 bases; J trimming: 10 bases; junction bases outside the gene matches: 6. The CDR3 loop reads CASSHNRAGEQFF. In nucleotides, the CDR3 is TGTGCCAGCAGCCATAACCGAGCGGGAGAGCAGTTCTTC.

The chain couples TRBV4-2 to TRBJ2-7, with 7 bases aligning to TRBD1. Trimming cost V 4 bases and J 5 bases; bases outside gene matches: 11. Germline V gene data show CDR1 as LGHNA and CDR2 as YNFKEQ. The CDR3 consists of 15 residues. The CDR3 coding sequence is TGTGCCAGCAGCCCATCCAGAGGGGGCCAAGACGAGCAGTACTTC. Residues: CASSPSRGGQDEQYF.

The chain joins TRBV7-9 to TRBJ2-5, with no clear D. V was cut by 5 bases and J by 5 bases, with 15 bases left in between. Germline values: CDR1 SEHNR, CDR2 FQNEAQ (reference sequence). This CDR3 region has 14 residues. CDR3 sequence: CASSRADLLETQYF. The DNA of the CDR3 is TGTGCCAGCAGCCGAGCTGACCTCTTGGAGACCCAGTACTTC.

CDR3 region: CASTPGGGYGYTF. The CDR3 DNA sequence: TGTGCCAGCACCCCGGGGGGGGGCTACGGCTACACCTTC. The chain is built from TRBV28 and TRBJ1-2, with D possibly matching TRBD1 (6 bases). The CDR3 is made up of 13 amino acids. The germline V gene encodes CDR1 MDHEN and CDR2 SYDVKM. V gave up 7 bases and J gave up 8 bases, with 17 bases separating them.

The J gene is TRBJ2-7, the V gene TRBV19; perhaps D is TRBD1 or TRBD2 (5 bases each). Trimming left V 6 bases short and J 1 base short, with 16 bases between. The CDR3 totals 15 residues. Looked up from germline, CDR1 is LNHDA and CDR2 is SQIVND (reference sequence). The CDR3 DNA reads as TGTGCCAGTAGAGAACTAGGGGCAGAGTCCTACGAGCAGTACTTC. Encoded protein: CASRELGAESYEQYF.

The rearrangement joins TRBV7-9 to TRBJ1-2; D is perhaps TRBD1 (5 bases). V shed 8 bases and J shed 6 bases, with 19 bases lying between them. This CDR3 has 14 amino acids. The germline V gene encodes CDR1 SEHNR and CDR2 FQNEAQ (reference sequence). As DNA, the CDR3 is TGTGCCAGCCAGGGAGTCCAGATGAAGAATGGCTACACCTTC. Amino acid sequence: CASQGVQMKNGYTF.